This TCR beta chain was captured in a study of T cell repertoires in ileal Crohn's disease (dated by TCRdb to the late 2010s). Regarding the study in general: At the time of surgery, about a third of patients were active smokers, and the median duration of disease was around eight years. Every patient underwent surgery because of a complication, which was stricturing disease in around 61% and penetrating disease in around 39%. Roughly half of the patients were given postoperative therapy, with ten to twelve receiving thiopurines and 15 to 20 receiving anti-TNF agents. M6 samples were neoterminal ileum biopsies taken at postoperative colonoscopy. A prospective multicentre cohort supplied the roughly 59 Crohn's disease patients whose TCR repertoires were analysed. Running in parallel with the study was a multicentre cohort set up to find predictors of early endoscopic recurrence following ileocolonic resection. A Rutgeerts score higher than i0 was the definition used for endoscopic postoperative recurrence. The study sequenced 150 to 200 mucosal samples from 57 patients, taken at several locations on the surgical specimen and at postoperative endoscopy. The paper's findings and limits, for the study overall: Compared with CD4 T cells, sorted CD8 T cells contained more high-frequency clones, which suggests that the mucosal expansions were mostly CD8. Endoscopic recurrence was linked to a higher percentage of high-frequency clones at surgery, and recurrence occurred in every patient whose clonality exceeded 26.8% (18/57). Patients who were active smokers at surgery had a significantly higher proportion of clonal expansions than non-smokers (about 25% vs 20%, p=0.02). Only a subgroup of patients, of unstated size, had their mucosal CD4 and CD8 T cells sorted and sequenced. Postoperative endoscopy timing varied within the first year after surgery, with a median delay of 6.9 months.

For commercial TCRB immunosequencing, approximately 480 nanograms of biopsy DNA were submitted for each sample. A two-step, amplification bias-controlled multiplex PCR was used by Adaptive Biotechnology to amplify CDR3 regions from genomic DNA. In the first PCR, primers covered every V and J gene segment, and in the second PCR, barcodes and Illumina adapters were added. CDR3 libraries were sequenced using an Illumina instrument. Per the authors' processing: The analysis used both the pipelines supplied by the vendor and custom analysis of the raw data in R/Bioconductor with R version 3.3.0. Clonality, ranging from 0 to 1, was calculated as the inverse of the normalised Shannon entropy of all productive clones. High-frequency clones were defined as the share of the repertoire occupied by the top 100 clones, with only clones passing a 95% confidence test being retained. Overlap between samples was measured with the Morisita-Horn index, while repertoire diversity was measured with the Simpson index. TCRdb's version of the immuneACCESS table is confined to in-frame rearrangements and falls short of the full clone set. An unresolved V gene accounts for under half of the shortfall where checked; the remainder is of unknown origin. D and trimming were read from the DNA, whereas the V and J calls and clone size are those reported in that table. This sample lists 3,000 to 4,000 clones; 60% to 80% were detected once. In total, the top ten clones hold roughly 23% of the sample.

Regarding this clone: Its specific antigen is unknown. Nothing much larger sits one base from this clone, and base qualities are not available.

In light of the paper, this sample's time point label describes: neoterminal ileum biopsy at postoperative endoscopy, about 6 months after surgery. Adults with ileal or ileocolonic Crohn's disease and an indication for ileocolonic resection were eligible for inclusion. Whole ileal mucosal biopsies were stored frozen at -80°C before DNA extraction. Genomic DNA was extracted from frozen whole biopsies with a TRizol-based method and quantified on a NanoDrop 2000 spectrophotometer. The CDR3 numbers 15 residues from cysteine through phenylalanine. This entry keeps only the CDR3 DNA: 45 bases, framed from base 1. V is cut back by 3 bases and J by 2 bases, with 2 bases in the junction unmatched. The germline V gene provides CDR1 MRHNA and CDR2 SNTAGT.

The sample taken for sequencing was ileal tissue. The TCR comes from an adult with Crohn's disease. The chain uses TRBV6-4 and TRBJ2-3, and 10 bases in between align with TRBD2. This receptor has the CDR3 CASSESGGATDTQYF. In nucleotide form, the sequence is TGTGCCAGCAGTGAAAGCGGGGGGGCCACAGATACGCAGTATTTT.